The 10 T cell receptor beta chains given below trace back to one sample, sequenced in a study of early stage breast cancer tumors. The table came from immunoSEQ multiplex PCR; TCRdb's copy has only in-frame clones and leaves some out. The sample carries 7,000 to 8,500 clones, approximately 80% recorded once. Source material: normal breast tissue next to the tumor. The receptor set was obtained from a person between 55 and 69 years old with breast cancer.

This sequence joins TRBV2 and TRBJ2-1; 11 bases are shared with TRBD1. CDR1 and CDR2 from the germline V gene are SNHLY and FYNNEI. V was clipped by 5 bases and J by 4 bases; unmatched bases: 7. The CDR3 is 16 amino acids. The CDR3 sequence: CASSPGTGGSYNEQFF. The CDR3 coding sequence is TGTGCCAGCAGTCCCGGGACAGGGGGTTCTTACAATGAGCAGTTCTTC.

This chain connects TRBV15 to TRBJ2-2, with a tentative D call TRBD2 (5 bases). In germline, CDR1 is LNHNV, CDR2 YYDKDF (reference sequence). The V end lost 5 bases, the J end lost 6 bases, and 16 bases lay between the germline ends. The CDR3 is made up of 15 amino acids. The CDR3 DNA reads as TGTGCCACCAGCCGAGCGGCTAGCTGGGCCGGGGAGCTGTTTTTT. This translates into CATSRAASWAGELFF.

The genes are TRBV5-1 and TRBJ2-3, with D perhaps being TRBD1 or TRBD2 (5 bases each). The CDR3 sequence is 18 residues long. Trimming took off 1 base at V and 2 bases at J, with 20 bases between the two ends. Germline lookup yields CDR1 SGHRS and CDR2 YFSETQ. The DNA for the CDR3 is TGCGCCAGCAGCTTGTCTTGGGACGGGGCTTGGATCACAGATACGCAGTATTTT. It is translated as CASSLSWDGAWITDTQYF.

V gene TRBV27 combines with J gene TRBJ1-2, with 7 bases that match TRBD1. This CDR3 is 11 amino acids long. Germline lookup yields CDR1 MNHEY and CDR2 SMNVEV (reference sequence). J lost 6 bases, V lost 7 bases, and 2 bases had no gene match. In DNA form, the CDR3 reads TGTGCCAGCAAGACAGGGCATGGCTACACCTTC. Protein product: CASKTGHGYTF.

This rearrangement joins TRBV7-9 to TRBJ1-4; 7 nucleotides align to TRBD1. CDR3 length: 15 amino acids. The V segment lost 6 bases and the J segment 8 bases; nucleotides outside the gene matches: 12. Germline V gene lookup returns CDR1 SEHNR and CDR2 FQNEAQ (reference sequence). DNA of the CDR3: TGTGCCAGCAGTCTCATGACAGGGTCTCGGGAAAAACTGTTTTTT. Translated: CASSLMTGSREKLFF.

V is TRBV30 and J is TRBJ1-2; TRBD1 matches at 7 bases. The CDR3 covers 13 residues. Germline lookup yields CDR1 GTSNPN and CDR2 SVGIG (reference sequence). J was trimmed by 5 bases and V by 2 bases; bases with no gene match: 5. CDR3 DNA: TGTGCCTGGAGTCAGGGGGTTCGGTATGGCTACACCTTC. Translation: CAWSQGVRYGYTF.

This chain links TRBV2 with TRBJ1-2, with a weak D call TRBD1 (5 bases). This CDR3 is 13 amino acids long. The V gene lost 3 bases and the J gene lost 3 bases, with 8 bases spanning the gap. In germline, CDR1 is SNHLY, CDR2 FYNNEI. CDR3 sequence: CASSDRDDYGYTF. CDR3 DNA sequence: TGTGCCAGCAGTGATCGGGACGACTATGGCTACACCTTC.

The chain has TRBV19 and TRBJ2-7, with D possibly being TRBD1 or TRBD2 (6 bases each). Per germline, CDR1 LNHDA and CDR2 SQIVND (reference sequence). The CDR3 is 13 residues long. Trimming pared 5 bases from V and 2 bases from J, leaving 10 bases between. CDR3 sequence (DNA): TGTGCCAGTAGTGCGGGACAAACCTACGAGCAGTACTTC. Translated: CASSAGQTYEQYF.

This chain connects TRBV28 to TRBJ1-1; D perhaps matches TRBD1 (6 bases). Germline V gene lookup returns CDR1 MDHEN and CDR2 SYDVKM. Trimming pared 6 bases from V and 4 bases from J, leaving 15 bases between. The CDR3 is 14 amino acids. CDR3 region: CASRPGGAFTEAFF. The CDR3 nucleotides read TGTGCCAGCAGACCCGGGGGGGCATTCACTGAAGCTTTCTTT.

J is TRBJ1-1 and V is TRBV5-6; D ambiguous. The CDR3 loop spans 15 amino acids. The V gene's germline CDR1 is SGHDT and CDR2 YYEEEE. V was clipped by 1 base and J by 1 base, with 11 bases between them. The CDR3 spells CASSLRPFGNTEAFF. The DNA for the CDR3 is TGTGCCAGCAGCTTGAGGCCATTCGGGAACACTGAAGCTTTCTTT.